This T cell receptor beta chain is drawn from a study of long-term antiretroviral therapy in people with HIV. Germline CDR1 and CDR2: LNHDA and SQIVND (reference sequence). The length of the CDR3 is 18 residues. V lost 3 bases and J lost 1; bases outside the gene matches: 11. Assay version v3.0 of immunoSEQ was used, and it was run at survey level. TCRdb's copy holds only in-frame clones and misses some; the assay was immunoSEQ multiplex PCR. The sample holds fewer than 40,000 clones, around 97% seen once. Overall study results and limits: Upon ART, diversity increased but remained lower than transplant donor controls. Blood specimens, gathered between the mid-2000s and the late 2010s, were possibly obtained under older ART regimens. Repertoires from HIV showed CDR3 length ranges narrower than those of controls.

About 1-10 million cryopreserved PBMC were held in samples before DNA extraction. About this clone: Its target is unknown.

Here the sequenced sample was unsorted PBMCs, taken 6.9 years after starting antiretroviral therapy. The source of this sequence is a man under 40 with HIV. V and J are TRBV19 and TRBJ1-5; 8 bases agree with TRBD1. Written as DNA, the CDR3 is TGTGCCAGTAGTATCTACCGGACAGGGAGGATCAGCAATCAGCCCCAGCATTTT. It is translated as CASSIYRTGRISNQPQHF.